Following are 22 T cell receptor beta chains from one sample sequenced in a study of blood T cell repertoires in COVID-19. The repertoire was sequenced with immunoSEQ multiplex PCR; TCRdb's copy has only in-frame clones and lacks some. Found here are 200,000 to 300,000 clones, around 87% of them singletons; the top ten hold about 3%. Sequences were obtained from peripheral blood. The receptors originated from a woman aged 30 to 39 who had recovered from COVID-19.

The chain employs TRBV27 and TRBJ1-5, with 10 nucleotides matching TRBD1. The junction had 6 bases not matched to a gene; V was cut back by 2 bases and J by 5 bases. CDR1 is MNHEY, CDR2 SMNVEV, per germline (reference sequence). The CDR3 has 16 residues. The CDR3 DNA reads as TGTGCCAGCAGTTTAGCGGGACAGGGGTCGGATCAGCCCCAGCATTTT. This sequence encodes CASSLAGQGSDQPQHF.

The chain is built from TRBV6-5 and TRBJ1-2; 7 nucleotides align to TRBD1. The CDR3 contains 15 residues. Germline trimming cut 6 bases from V and 5 bases from J; bases unmatched to any gene: 12. Per the germline V gene, CDR1 is MNHEY and CDR2 is SVGAGI. CDR3 residues: CASSQLTGSRYGYTF. The DNA for the CDR3 is TGTGCCAGCAGCCAACTGACAGGGTCAAGGTATGGCTACACCTTC.

The rearrangement uses TRBV6-6 and TRBJ2-1, with D possibly TRBD2 on 5 matching bases. Trimming took 4 bases from V and 4 from J, leaving 17 bases between them. This CDR3 comprises 16 residues. The V gene's germline CDR1 is MNHNY and CDR2 SVGAGI (reference sequence). CDR3 loop: CASSFRHSGGYNEQFF. CDR3 bases: TGTGCCAGCAGTTTCCGGCACAGCGGCGGGTACAATGAGCAGTTCTTC.

The V call is TRBV18, the J call TRBJ2-6; D is unresolved. This CDR3 comprises 16 residues. Germline CDR1 reads KGHSH; CDR2 reads LQKENI. With 4 bases removed from V and 4 bases from J, the gap between germline ends came to 14 bases. The CDR3 loop is CASSLRLLSGANVLTF. As DNA, the CDR3 is TGTGCCAGCTCACTGCGATTATTATCCGGGGCCAACGTCCTGACTTTC. The full variable domain, with the rest looked up from reference TRBV18 and TRBJ2-6, is NAGVMQNPRHLVRRRGQEARLRCSPMKGHSHVYWYRQLPEEGLKFMVYLQKENIIDESGMPKERFSAEFPKEGPSILRIQQVVRGDSAAYFCASSLRLLSGANVLTFGAGSRLTVL.

CDR3 sequence: CASSPTRPSGANVLTF. Written as DNA, the CDR3 is TGTGCCAGCAGCCCGACTCGTCCCTCTGGGGCCAACGTCCTGACTTTC. The chain has TRBV13 and TRBJ2-6; no clear D. V was cut by 5 bases and J by 0 bases, with 11 bases left in between. The length of the CDR3 is 16 residues. Per germline, CDR1 PRHDT and CDR2 FYEKMQ (reference sequence).

This clone has just one count. V is TRBV5-1 and J is TRBJ2-1; D ambiguous. CDR3 length: 13 amino acids. The germline gives CDR1 SGHRS, CDR2 YFSETQ. The germline V and J ends were trimmed by 0 bases and 5 bases, with 6 bases remaining between them. The CDR3 here is CASSLAPDNEQFF. The CDR3 nucleotides are TGCGCCAGCAGCTTGGCCCCTGACAATGAGCAGTTCTTC.

The rearrangement links TRBV15 to TRBJ1-5; a weak D match, TRBD1 (6 bases). Per the germline V gene, CDR1 is LNHNV and CDR2 is YYDKDF (reference sequence). The CDR3 totals 13 residues. V was shortened by 5 bases and J by 8 bases, with 13 bases between the two germline ends. Written as DNA, the CDR3 is TGTGCCACCAGCGCCTCAGGGGCCAAGCCCCAGCATTTT. As protein: CATSASGAKPQHF. Using reference TRBV15 and TRBJ1-5 for the parts outside the CDR3, the full variable domain is DAMVIQNPRYQVTQFGKPVTLSCSQTLNHNVMYWYQQKSSQAPKLLFHYYDKDFNNEADTPDNFQSRRPNTSFCFLDIRSPGLGDTAMYLCATSASGAKPQHFGDGTRLSIL.

The J gene is TRBJ2-1, the V gene TRBV9, with TRBD2 matching over 12 bases. The junction had 5 bases not matched to a gene; V was cut back by 0 bases and J by 4 bases. There are 17 residues in the CDR3. The germline CDR1 and CDR2 sequences are SGDLS and YYNGEE. The CDR3 nucleotides read TGTGCCAGCAGCGTAGGCCTAGCGGGGGGGAGATACAATGAGCAGTTCTTC. Its protein is CASSVGLAGGRYNEQFF.

This chain uses TRBV2 with TRBJ2-1; D unresolved. CDR3 size: 13 residues. The germline gives CDR1 SNHLY, CDR2 FYNNEI. With 4 bases removed from V and 3 bases from J, the gap between germline ends came to 7 bases. The CDR3 is CASSGLNYNEQFF. CDR3 DNA sequence: TGTGCCAGCAGTGGGCTTAACTACAATGAGCAGTTCTTC.

The chain recombines TRBV5-1 with TRBJ1-2, with 9 bases matching TRBD1. This CDR3 is built from 14 residues. The germline gives CDR1 SGHRS, CDR2 YFSETQ. Trimming took 4 bases from V and 7 from J; bases not matched to a gene: 8. CDR3 region: CASSPGTGLSGYTF. The CDR3 DNA is TGCGCCAGCAGCCCCGGGACAGGGTTAAGTGGCTACACCTTC.

The count of this clone is one. This chain links TRBV5-1 with TRBJ1-2; D is perhaps TRBD1 (6 bases). This CDR3 spans 16 amino acids. Germline CDR1 reads SGHRS; CDR2 reads YFSETQ. Trimming shortened V by 2 bases and J by 0 bases, and 14 bases separated the two germline ends. CDR3 in amino acids: CASSFAGDRANYGYTF. The CDR3, as DNA: TGCGCCAGCAGCTTTGCAGGGGACCGAGCTAACTATGGCTACACCTTC.

V and J are TRBV2 and TRBJ1-6; 11 bases are a match to TRBD1. The CDR3 has 16 amino acids. The V gene end was trimmed by 6 bases and the J gene end by 6 bases; junction bases not matched to a gene: 7. Germline CDR1 is SNHLY and CDR2 is FYNNEI. The CDR3: CASRADRGLFNSPLHF. The CDR3 nucleotides are TGTGCCAGCAGAGCGGACAGGGGGCTTTTTAATTCACCCCTCCACTTT.

This rearrangement joins TRBV7-9 to TRBJ1-2; weak D call: TRBD1 (5 bases). CDR1 and CDR2 from the germline V gene are SEHNR and FQNEAQ (reference sequence). Trimming took off 2 bases at V and 5 bases at J, with 12 bases between the two ends. The CDR3 length is 14 residues. Written as DNA, the CDR3 is TGTGCCAGCAGCTTATCCACAGGTGTTTATGGCTACACCTTC. Translation: CASSLSTGVYGYTF. The full variable domain, its missing parts supplied by reference TRBV7-9 and TRBJ1-2, is DTGVSQNPRHKITKRGQNVTFRCDPISEHNRLYWYRQTLGQGPEFLTYFQNEAQLEKSRLLSDRFSAERPKGSFSTLEIQRTEQGDSAMYLCASSLSTGVYGYTFGSGTRLTVV.

V gene TRBV2 combines with J gene TRBJ1-2; TRBD1 aligns across 8 bases. Trimming took 3 bases from V and 2 from J; bases not matched to a gene: 5. The CDR3 has 15 amino acids. Per the germline V gene, CDR1 is SNHLY and CDR2 is FYNNEI. CDR3 residues: CASSDQDRVNYGYTF. The CDR3 DNA reads as TGTGCCAGCAGTGACCAGGACAGGGTAAACTATGGCTACACCTTC.

This clone was picked up one time. J is TRBJ2-3 and V is TRBV7-6, with 8 bases that match TRBD2. Trimming took 6 bases from V and 0 from J; bases not matched to a gene: 5. Per germline, CDR1 SGHVS and CDR2 FNYEAQ. The CDR3 has 15 residues. The DNA for the CDR3 is TGTGCCAGCAGTCGTAGCGGGGAAAGCACAGATACGCAGTATTTT. Protein sequence: CASSRSGESTDTQYF.

The V and J genes are TRBV18 and TRBJ1-4; the D is unclear. CDR1 is KGHSH and CDR2 is LQKENI in the germline V gene. The V end lost 3 bases, the J end lost 2 bases, and 13 bases lay between the germline ends. This CDR3 is 16 amino acids long. The CDR3 nucleotides read TGTGCCAGCTCACCCTCTGCGGGGAGCACTAATGAAAAACTGTTTTTT. Its protein is CASSPSAGSTNEKLFF.

V usage is TRBV11-2 and J usage is TRBJ2-7; 12 nucleotides agree with TRBD2. The CDR3 length is 14 residues. J was trimmed by 5 bases and V by 6 bases; bases with no gene match: 5. Germline V gives CDR1 SGHAT, CDR2 FQNNGV. This CDR3 is CASRGLAGIHEQYF. The DNA of the CDR3 is TGTGCCAGCAGAGGACTAGCGGGGATCCACGAGCAGTACTTC.

The V call is TRBV4-2, the J call TRBJ2-7; TRBD2 is a possible D gene (5 bases). This CDR3 is built from 12 residues. V gave up 2 bases and J gave up 4 bases, with 6 bases separating them. CDR1 LGHNA and CDR2 YNFKEQ come from the germline V gene. The CDR3 nucleotides read TGTGCCAGCAGCCAAACTAGTTACGAGCAGTACTTC. This gives the protein CASSQTSYEQYF.

V usage is TRBV12-3 or TRBV12-4 and J usage is TRBJ1-5; no firm D call. The CDR3 totals 11 residues. V shed 4 bases and J shed 7 bases, with 5 bases lying between them. The CDR3 DNA is TGTGCCAGCAGTTCGGGACAGCCCCAGCATTTT. It encodes CASSSGQPQHF.

V gene TRBV3-1 (or the pseudogene TRBV3-2) combines with J gene TRBJ2-1, with D possibly TRBD1 on 6 matching bases. Germline V gene lookup returns CDR1 LGHDT and CDR2 YNNKEL (reference sequence). The CDR3 is 15 residues long. V lost 2 bases to trimming and J lost 4 bases, with 12 bases between them. This chain's CDR3 is CASSQMSGVYNEQFF. CDR3 DNA: TGTGCCAGCAGCCAAATGTCAGGGGTTTACAATGAGCAGTTCTTC.

The chain has TRBV28 and TRBJ2-1, with TRBD2 matching over 15 bases. With V trimmed by 8 bases and J by 7 bases, 3 bases remained unmatched. The CDR3 is 14 residues long. Germline assignment: CDR1 MDHEN and CDR2 SYDVKM. In DNA, the CDR3 is TGTGCCAGCGGGACTAGCGGGGGGATAAATGAGCAGTTCTTC. Protein sequence: CASGTSGGINEQFF.

The J gene is TRBJ2-7, the V gene TRBV6-2 or TRBV6-3; perhaps TRBD1 as D (7 bases). Germline V gene sequence: CDR1 MNHEY, CDR2 SVGEGT. V was trimmed by 0 bases and J by 2 bases, leaving 23 bases between them. The CDR3 totals 19 residues. The CDR3: CASSYSPGGRRGPTYEQYF. DNA for the CDR3: TGTGCCAGCAGTTACTCTCCGGGTGGGCGGAGGGGGCCCACCTACGAGCAGTACTTC.